These 11 T cell receptor beta chains were all obtained from the same sample, sequenced in a study of T cell responses to AZD1222 COVID-19 vaccine. Generated by immunoSEQ multiplex PCR, the TCRdb table keeps only in-frame clones and is missing some. This table has 150,000 or so clones, about 90% appearing once. Material: peripheral blood, obtained 28 days after the second dose of the MenACWY control vaccine. These TCRs come from an adult who received the MenACWY meningococcal vaccine as a control.

This sequence joins TRBV9 and TRBJ2-2, with a tentative D call TRBD2 (6 bases). Trimming took off 0 bases at V and 5 bases at J, with 11 bases between the two ends. Germline-derived CDR1 and CDR2 are SGDLS and YYNGEE. This CDR3 spans 15 amino acids. In DNA, the CDR3 is TGTGCCAGCAGCGTAGGAGGTAGCGGAACCGGGGAGCTGTTTTTT. This gives the protein CASSVGGSGTGELFF.

The chain carries TRBV27 and TRBJ2-7, with D perhaps TRBD2 (5 bases). Germline V gives CDR1 MNHEY, CDR2 SMNVEV (reference sequence). This CDR3 region has 11 residues. Trimming cost V 2 bases and J 6 bases, with 5 bases left between them. The CDR3 nucleotides are TGTGCCAGCAGTTTAGCGGGCGAGCAGTACTTC. This translates into CASSLAGEQYF.

This clone was counted a single time. This chain uses TRBV5-1 with TRBJ1-3, with D unresolved. The ends were cut back, 4 bases at V and 1 base at J, with 9 bases in the middle. The germline gives CDR1 SGHRS, CDR2 YFSETQ. The CDR3 extends over 14 amino acids. CDR3 sequence (DNA): TGCGCCAGCAGCCCTGAGCGTTCTGGAAACACCATATATTTT. Translating gives CASSPERSGNTIYF.

The V and J genes are TRBV18 and TRBJ1-4; 7 positions match TRBD1. Trimming removed 3 bases from V and 6 bases from J; junction bases left unmatched: 7. Germline values: CDR1 KGHSH, CDR2 LQKENI. The CDR3 contains 15 residues. CDR3 nucleotides: TGTGCCAGCTCACCCCCGGGACAGCCCGATGAAAAACTGTTTTTT. Translated: CASSPPGQPDEKLFF.

This sequence joins TRBV11-2 and TRBJ1-3, with 8 bases identical to TRBD1. This CDR3 comprises 16 residues. Germline CDR1 is SGHAT and CDR2 is FQNNGV. The junction had 6 bases not matched to a gene; V was cut back by 4 bases and J by 1 base. The CDR3 sequence is CASSSRTGTSGNTIYF. The CDR3 bases are TGTGCCAGCAGCTCCAGGACAGGGACATCTGGAAACACCATATATTTT.

The chain recombines TRBV7-3 with TRBJ2-1; D call uncertain. CDR1 and CDR2 (germline): SGHTA, FQGTGA. V lost 3 bases, J lost 4 bases, and 13 bases lay in between. There are 15 residues in the CDR3. The CDR3 DNA sequence: TGTGCCAGCAGCTTCGACCCGAATGAGTACAATGAGCAGTTCTTC. Its protein is CASSFDPNEYNEQFF.

The chain uses TRBV10-2 and TRBJ2-7; 9 bases match TRBD2. The CDR3 spans 16 residues. Germline CDR1 reads WSHSY; CDR2 reads SAAADI. Losses at the gene ends were 6 bases for V and 0 bases for J; bases not matched to a gene: 9. In DNA, the CDR3 is TGCGCCAGCAGCCGAGCGGGGGGCCCCCCCTCCTACGAGCAGTACTTC. Translating it yields CASSRAGGPPSYEQYF.

This rearrangement joins TRBV19 to TRBJ2-7; TRBD1 aligns across 10 bases. Germline CDR1 reads LNHDA; CDR2 reads SQIVND (reference sequence). Trimming removed 3 bases from V and 3 bases from J; junction bases left unmatched: 5. This CDR3 spans 15 amino acids. CDR3 in amino acids: CASSILGQGFYEQYF. In DNA form, the CDR3 reads TGTGCCAGTAGTATTTTGGGACAGGGGTTCTACGAGCAGTACTTC.

The chain couples TRBV12-3 or TRBV12-4 to TRBJ2-1; D unresolved. The CDR3 sequence is 13 residues long. Trimming removed 5 bases at V and 7 bases at J, with 12 bases between. The CDR3 DNA reads as TGTGCCAGCAGTCCCCGAGGCTCAAATGAGCAGTTCTTC. It translates to CASSPRGSNEQFF.

J is TRBJ1-4 and V is TRBV27; D is undetermined. Germline V gene lookup returns CDR1 MNHEY and CDR2 SMNVEV (reference sequence). The length of the CDR3 is 15 residues. V lost 4 bases to trimming and J lost 0 bases, with 9 bases between them. CDR3 amino acids: CASSSNRATNEKLFF. DNA for the CDR3: TGTGCCAGCAGTTCTAACCGAGCAACTAATGAAAAACTGTTTTTT.

This chain links TRBV5-1 with TRBJ2-7; tentative D call: TRBD2 (6 bases). The CDR3 sequence is 14 residues long. CDR1 and CDR2 (germline): SGHRS, YFSETQ. Trimming cost V 0 bases and J 2 bases, with 9 bases left between them. CDR3: CASSLGGGPYEQYF. CDR3 sequence (DNA): TGCGCCAGCAGCTTGGGGGGAGGCCCCTACGAGCAGTACTTC. Filled out from reference TRBV5-1 and TRBJ2-7, the complete variable domain reads KAGVTQTPRYLIKTRGQQVTLSCSPISGHRSVSWYQQTPGQGLQFLFEYFSETQRNKGNFPGRFSGRQFSNSRSEMNVSTLELGDSALYLCASSLGGGPYEQYFGPGTRLTVT.